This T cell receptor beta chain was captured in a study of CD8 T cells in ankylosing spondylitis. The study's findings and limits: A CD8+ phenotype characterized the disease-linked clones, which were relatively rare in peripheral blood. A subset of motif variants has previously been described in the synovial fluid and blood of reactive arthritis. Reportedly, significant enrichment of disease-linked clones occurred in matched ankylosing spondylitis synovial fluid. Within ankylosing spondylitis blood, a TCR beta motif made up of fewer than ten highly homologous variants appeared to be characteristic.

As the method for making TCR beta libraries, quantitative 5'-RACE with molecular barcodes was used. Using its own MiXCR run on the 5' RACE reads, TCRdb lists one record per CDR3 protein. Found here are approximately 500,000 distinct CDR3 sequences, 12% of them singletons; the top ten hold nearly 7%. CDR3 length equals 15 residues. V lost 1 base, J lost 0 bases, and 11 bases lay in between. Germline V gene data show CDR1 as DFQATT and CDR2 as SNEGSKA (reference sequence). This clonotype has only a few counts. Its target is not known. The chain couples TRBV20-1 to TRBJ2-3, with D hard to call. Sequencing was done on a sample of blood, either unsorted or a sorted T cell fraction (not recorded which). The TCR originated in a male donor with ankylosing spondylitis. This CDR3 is CSARVPGLSTDTQYF. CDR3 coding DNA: TGCAGTGCTAGAGTCCCCGGATTAAGCACAGATACGCAGTATTTT.